This T cell receptor (beta chain) originates from a study of Ad26.COV2.S vaccination and SARS-CoV-2 variants. Treatment: around 19 received Ad26.COV2.S at low or high dose, single or two shots; 5 received placebo; per-sample allocation not given. Vaccine and placebo recipients were sampled on day 63 after the first injection. TCRdb's copy holds only in-frame clones and misses some; the assay was immunoSEQ multiplex PCR. The sample lists some 370,000 clones, 80% to 90% occurring once. This CDR3 is built from 12 residues. Germline-derived CDR1 and CDR2 are SGHTS and YDEGEE. V lost 4 bases to trimming and J lost 8 bases, with 10 bases between them.

The chain uses TRBV5-8 and TRBJ2-4; D is uncertain. Sequenced material: peripheral blood, taken in a trial of Ad26.COV2.S vaccine versus placebo. The sequence came from a person between 18 and 65 years old who received the Ad26.COV2.S COVID-19 vaccine or a placebo. Here the CDR3 DNA reads TGTGCCAGCAGCCTCTTGGGGTACATTCAGTACTTC. Protein: CASSLLGYIQYF.